This note documents a single T cell receptor beta chain sequence. The data derive from a study of blood T cell repertoires in COVID-19. Clones were sequenced by immunoSEQ multiplex PCR, and TCRdb holds only the in-frame ones, with some missing. The sample holds about 240,000 clones, approximately 78% seen once. The sample was peripheral blood. This clonotype was sampled from a woman aged 55-69 years with active or convalescent COVID-19.

The CDR3 DNA reads as TGTGCCAGCAGTGAAGAGAGGGGCAATCAGCCCCAGCATTTT. Encoded protein: CASSEERGNQPQHF. The chain is built from TRBV2 and TRBJ1-5; D is ambiguous. The CDR3 runs to 14 residues. V lost 1 base and J lost 2, with 6 bases in between. Per the germline V gene, CDR1 is SNHLY and CDR2 is FYNNEI.